Listed below are T cell receptor beta chains from one sample, sequenced in a study of CD8+ T cells in alopecia areata. Sequencing used immunoSEQ multiplex PCR; TCRdb keeps in-frame clones, though not all of them. This table holds 150,000 or so clones, more than 40% found once. Specimen: CD4+ T cells sorted from blood. These receptors all stem from a human donor with alopecia areata. CDR3s include the opening cysteine and the closing phenylalanine or tryptophan. The order of the fields is V gene, J gene, clone size, CDR3 protein. Where a row states a size, it is once, few, many or the class of an expanded clone; other rows omit it.

V: TRBV29-1; J: TRBJ1-2; size: few; CDR3: CSVGGGVFYGYTF
V: TRBV29-1; J: TRBJ1-1; size: .; CDR3: CSVELEGQRPEAFF
V: TRBV18; J: TRBJ2-3; size: .; CDR3: CASSPRADGDTQYF
V: TRBV7-2; J: TRBJ2-3; size: .; CDR3: CASSLGLGNGNTQYF
V: TRBV29-1; J: TRBJ2-1; size: .; CDR3: CSVESGFSQEQFF
V: TRBV6-1; J: TRBJ2-5; size: .; CDR3: CASSAPGTSSRETQYF
V: TRBV29-1; J: TRBJ2-3; size: .; CDR3: CSVEDPPGQRTDTQYF
V: TRBV27; J: TRBJ1-5; size: few; CDR3: CASPTQVVNQPQHF
V: TRBV30; J: TRBJ2-1; size: .; CDR3: CAWTTLAEQFF
V: TRBV6-1; J: TRBJ1-5; size: .; CDR3: CASTAPGGNQPQHF
V: TRBV28; J: TRBJ2-7; size: few; CDR3: CASSSLGTARRGEQYF
V: TRBV11-1; J: TRBJ2-7; size: .; CDR3: CASRPRPAGGSEQYF
V: TRBV29-1; J: TRBJ2-6; size: few; CDR3: CSVEAPSGANVLTF
V: TRBV18; J: TRBJ1-2; size: once; CDR3: CASSPTGVDGYTF
V: TRBV11-2; J: TRBJ1-1; size: .; CDR3: CASSLGLGNTEAFF
V: TRBV28; J: TRBJ1-1; size: few; CDR3: CASSLAGVGAFF
V: TRBV30; J: TRBJ1-2; size: .; CDR3: CAWSGGQGFGYTF
V: TRBV5-1; J: TRBJ1-1; size: .; CDR3: CASSVRLNTEAFF
V: TRBV15; J: TRBJ2-5; size: few; CDR3: CATSSSGGEMETQYF
V: TRBV5-1; J: TRBJ2-7; size: .; CDR3: CASRLAGNNYEQYF
V: TRBV5-1; J: TRBJ2-3; size: .; CDR3: CASSLGEADTQYF
V: TRBV29-1; J: TRBJ2-7; size: .; CDR3: CSVRGAYEQYF
V: TRBV4-1; J: TRBJ2-7; size: .; CDR3: CASSHGGLAGVEQYF
V: TRBV6-5; J: TRBJ2-2; size: .; CDR3: CASSYGLAGASGELFF
V: TRBV6-5; J: TRBJ2-4; size: .; CDR3: CASSYDPGGNIQYF
V: TRBV7-3; J: TRBJ2-7; size: .; CDR3: CATFERIQEQYF
V: TRBV5-1; J: TRBJ2-7; size: .; CDR3: CASSPQIYEQYF
V: TRBV29-1; J: TRBJ1-2; size: .; CDR3: CSGTLGRGVNGYTF
V: TRBV29-1; J: TRBJ1-2; size: few; CDR3: CSGGGLLGYTF
V: TRBV25-1; J: TRBJ2-3; size: .; CDR3: CASSGRQVGDTQYF
V: TRBV19; J: TRBJ1-1; size: few; CDR3: CASSLKKTGVNTEAFF
V: TRBV11-3; J: TRBJ2-1; size: .; CDR3: CASSQTNEQFF
V: TRBV19; J: TRBJ2-5; size: .; CDR3: CASSLLGETQYF
V: TRBV29-1; J: TRBJ1-2; size: .; CDR3: CSVEDPRQYGYTF
V: TRBV6-5; J: TRBJ1-2; size: .; CDR3: CASSPRTGGDYGYTF